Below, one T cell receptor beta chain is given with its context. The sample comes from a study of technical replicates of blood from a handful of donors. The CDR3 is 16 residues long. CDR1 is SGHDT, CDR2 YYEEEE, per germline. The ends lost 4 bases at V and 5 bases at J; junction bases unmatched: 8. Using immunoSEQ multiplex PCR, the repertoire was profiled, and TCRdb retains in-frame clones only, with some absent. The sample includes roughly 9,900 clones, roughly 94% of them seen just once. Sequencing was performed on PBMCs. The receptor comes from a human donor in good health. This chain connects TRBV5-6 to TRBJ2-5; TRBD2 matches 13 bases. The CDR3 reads CASSPTSGRAFETQYF. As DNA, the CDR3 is TGTGCCAGCAGCCCAACTAGCGGGAGGGCCTTCGAGACCCAGTACTTC.